This T cell receptor beta chain came from a study of blood T cells in healthy people across ages. The authors ran a second PCR of roughly 6 to 12 cycles using a sample-barcoded 5' primer and a J-beta primer mix. TCRdb independently ran MiXCR on the 5' RACE reads; one entry per CDR3 protein. This sample yields about 1 million distinct CDR3 sequences, of which 20% to 25% are seen a single time; approximately 0.79% belongs to the top ten. V dropped 7 bases and J dropped 4 bases, with 14 bases sitting between them. The CDR3 length is 14 residues. Germline assignment: CDR1 SGHVS and CDR2 FNYEAQ. The data also belong to a second study, concerning T cells of mothers and their children.

This receptor was identified in a girl aged 2 to 10 in good health. V and J are TRBV7-6 and TRBJ2-1; the D gene is possibly TRBD2 (6 bases). The sequencing sample was made of blood. CDR3 DNA: TGTGCCAGCACTACCCGGGAGATTTACAATGAGCAGTTCTTC. Translating it yields CASTTREIYNEQFF.